Listed below are T cell receptor beta chains from one sample, sequenced in a study of blood T cells in healthy people across ages. TCRdb called the 5' RACE reads again in MiXCR, with one record for every CDR3 protein. The sample shows 1.5 million to 1.9 million distinct CDR3 sequences, approximately 43% of them seen only once. Material for sequencing was blood. These TCRs come from a young woman in good health. Each CDR3 is given with its conserved first and last residue. The D gene is left open where the match is weak. Clone size is stated in some rows and not others, as once, few, many or a class when expanded.

D gene,J gene,V gene,clone size,CDR3 protein,CDR3 DNA
.,TRBJ2-1,TRBV5-1,.,CASSSRGQGDNEQFF,TGCGCCAGCAGCTCCAGGGGCCAAGGGGACAATGAGCAGTTCTTC
TRBD1,TRBJ1-2,TRBV12-3/TRBV12-4,few,CASSPGTVAGYTF,TGTGCCAGCAGTCCCGGGACAGTGGCTGGCTACACCTTC
.,TRBJ2-3,TRBV21-1,.,CASSKTGGTSGTIYAYF,TGTGCCAGCAGCAAAACGGGCGGGACTAGCGGGACGATATACGCGTATTTT
TRBD2,TRBJ2-1,TRBV3-1,.,CASSQEALAGAYNEQFF,TGTGCCAGCAGCCAAGAGGCCCTAGCGGGAGCCTACAATGAGCAGTTCTTC
TRBD1,TRBJ2-3,TRBV27,.,CASSPVTRTGVTATQYF,TGTGCCAGCAGTCCCGTGACCCGGACAGGGGTCACAGCTACGCAGTATTTT
TRBD2,TRBJ2-2,TRBV6-2/TRBV6-3,.,CASSRTSVNTGELFF,TGTGCCAGCAGCCGAACTAGCGTGAACACCGGGGAGCTGTTTTTT
.,TRBJ2-1,TRBV9,few,CASSMQGFAEQFF,TGTGCCAGCAGCATGCAGGGCTTTGCTGAGCAGTTCTTC
.,TRBJ2-1,TRBV20-1,once,CSARERVLSNVQFF,TGCAGTGCTAGAGAGCGGGTACTTTCCAATGTGCAGTTCTTC
.,TRBJ2-3,TRBV27,.,CASSFTDGGTGTDTQYF,TGTGCCAGCAGTTTCACAGACGGGGGTACTGGCACAGATACGCAGTATTTT
TRBD1,TRBJ2-3,TRBV14,.,CASSHLLGQGKDTQYF,TGTGCCAGCAGCCACCTACTGGGACAGGGAAAAGATACGCAGTATTTT
TRBD2,TRBJ2-1,TRBV6-1,.,CASKPGLANEQFF,TGTGCCAGCAAACCCGGACTAGCCAATGAGCAGTTCTTC
.,TRBJ2-5,TRBV6-5,.,CASSYGSSAQETQYF,TGTGCCAGCAGTTACGGTTCTAGCGCACAAGAGACCCAGTACTTC
TRBD1,TRBJ1-2,TRBV7-9,few,CASSLGDSIYGYTF,TGTGCCAGCAGCTTAGGGGACAGCATCTATGGCTACACCTTC
.,TRBJ2-3,TRBV2,.,CASSAWVPIPIDTQYF,TGTGCCAGCAGTGCCTGGGTCCCCATCCCTATAGATACGCAGTATTTT
.,TRBJ2-1,TRBV25-1,.,CASSAMRTNEQFF,TGTGCCAGCAGTGCCATGAGAACGAATGAGCAGTTCTTC
.,TRBJ2-5,TRBV10-3,few,CAISGDRPEETQYF,TGTGCCATCAGTGGGGATCGTCCCGAAGAGACCCAGTACTTC
.,TRBJ2-3,TRBV5-5,.,CASSSPSRGAVTDTQYF,TGTGCCAGCAGTTCCCCGTCCCGGGGAGCGGTCACAGATACGCAGTATTTT
.,TRBJ1-5,TRBV4-2,few,CASSQVSGWQRGNQPQHF,TGTGCCAGCAGCCAAGTTTCAGGGTGGCAGAGGGGCAATCAGCCCCAGCATTTT
.,TRBJ1-6,TRBV21-1,few,CASTQGYSPLHF,TGTGCCAGCACACAGGGTTATTCACCCCTCCACTTT
.,TRBJ1-1,TRBV7-2,.,CASSLRQSSTEAFF,TGTGCCAGCAGCTTAAGACAGTCAAGCACTGAAGCTTTCTTT
.,TRBJ2-5,TRBV5-1,.,CASSLADLTQETQYF,TGCGCCAGCAGCTTGGCCGACCTAACCCAAGAGACCCAGTACTTC
.,TRBJ2-1,TRBV12-3/TRBV12-4,many,CASSFGFGKSSYNEQFF,TGTGCCAGCAGTTTCGGGTTCGGTAAGAGCTCCTACAATGAGCAGTTCTTC
.,TRBJ2-3,TRBV25-1,few,CASSERESTDTQYF,TGTGCCAGCAGTGAGCGGGAAAGCACAGATACGCAGTATTTT
TRBD1,TRBJ1-1,TRBV7-2,few,CASSLGARGLRDEAFF,TGTGCCAGCAGCTTAGGCGCCAGGGGGCTGCGGGATGAAGCTTTCTTT
.,TRBJ2-2,TRBV6-4,few,CASSDSRDTGELFF,TGTGCCAGCAGTGACTCGAGGGACACCGGGGAGCTGTTTTTT
.,TRBJ1-1,TRBV4-1,.,CASSQDVLADEAFF,TGCGCCAGCAGCCAAGATGTCCTGGCAGATGAAGCTTTCTTT
.,TRBJ2-4,TRBV15,.,CATSRDFRGTKNIQYF,TGTGCCACCAGCAGAGATTTTCGAGGAACCAAAAACATTCAGTACTTC
.,TRBJ2-1,TRBV29-1,few,CSAPVLGEQFF,TGCAGCGCCCCCGTGTTAGGAGAGCAGTTCTTC
.,TRBJ2-4,TRBV19,.,CASSIQGIKNIQYF,TGTGCCAGTAGTATTCAGGGGATCAAAAACATTCAGTACTTC
.,TRBJ1-2,TRBV5-5,.,CASSLVQGKSYGCTF,TGTGCCAGCAGCTTGGTGCAGGGGAAGAGCTATGGCTGCACCTTC
.,TRBJ2-5,TRBV11-2,few,CASSFALGGLQETQYF,TGTGCCAGCAGCTTTGCCCTCGGAGGACTCCAAGAGACCCAGTACTTC
TRBD1,TRBJ2-7,TRBV12-3/TRBV12-4,few,CASSLQGAVAYEQYF,TGTGCCAGCAGTTTGCAGGGGGCGGTCGCCTACGAGCAGTACTTC
.,TRBJ2-3,TRBV19,.,CASSIQGMADTQYF,TGTGCCAGTAGTATTCAGGGGATGGCAGATACGCAGTATTTT
TRBD2,TRBJ2-3,TRBV7-9,.,CASRQTSGGTDTQYF,TGTGCCAGCAGGCAAACTAGCGGGGGCACAGATACGCAGTATTTT
.,TRBJ2-3,TRBV10-3,.,CAISSPRDHNTDTQYF,TGTGCCATCAGTTCCCCCCGGGACCATAACACAGATACGCAGTATTTT
.,TRBJ1-2,TRBV4-3,.,CASSQDTATFYVYGYTF,TGCGCCAGCAGCCAAGATACGGCAACCTTTTACGTTTATGGCTACACCTTC
.,TRBJ2-7,TRBV10-3,once,CAISEGHLLSYEQYF,TGTGCCATCAGTGAAGGGCACCTACTCTCCTACGAGCAGTACTTC
.,TRBJ2-1,TRBV24-1,.,CASSDGTVSYNEQFF,TGTGCCTCCAGTGATGGGACTGTCTCCTACAATGAGCAGTTCTTC
.,TRBJ2-3,TRBV20-1,many,CSASLGGSSTDTQYF,TGCAGTGCTAGTCTAGGGGGATCTAGCACAGATACGCAGTATTTT
TRBD2,TRBJ2-3,TRBV7-2,.,CAGSAQRGSTDTQYF,TGTGCCGGCAGCGCCCAGCGGGGGAGCACAGATACGCAGTATTTT
TRBD2,TRBJ2-3,TRBV7-2,.,CASSVGVAGAADTQYF,TGTGCCAGCAGCGTCGGGGTAGCGGGGGCCGCAGATACGCAGTATTTT